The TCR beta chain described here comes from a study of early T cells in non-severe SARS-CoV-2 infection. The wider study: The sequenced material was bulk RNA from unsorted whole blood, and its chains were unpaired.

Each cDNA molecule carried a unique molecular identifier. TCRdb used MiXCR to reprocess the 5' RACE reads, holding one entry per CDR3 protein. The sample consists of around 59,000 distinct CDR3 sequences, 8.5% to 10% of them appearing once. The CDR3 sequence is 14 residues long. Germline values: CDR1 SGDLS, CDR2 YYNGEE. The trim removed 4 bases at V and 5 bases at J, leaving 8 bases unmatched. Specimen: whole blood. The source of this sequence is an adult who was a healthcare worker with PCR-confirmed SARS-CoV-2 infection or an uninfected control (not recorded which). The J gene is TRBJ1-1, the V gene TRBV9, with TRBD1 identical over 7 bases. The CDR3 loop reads CASSHPNRGTEAFF. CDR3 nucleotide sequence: TGTGCCAGCAGCCATCCCAACAGGGGAACTGAAGCTTTCTTT.